A selection of T cell receptor beta chains follows, all from one sample in a study of Graves' ophthalmopathy and Graves' hyperthyroidism. MiXCR was run by TCRdb on the multiplex PCR reads, yielding one entry per CDR3 protein. The table records some 390,000 distinct CDR3 sequences, around 17% of them present only once. Sequences were obtained from peripheral blood. The receptors originated from a woman aged 18-30 years with Graves' ophthalmopathy. Both conserved end residues are part of each CDR3. D genes are given only for firm matches. Not every row has a clone size; where given, it reads once, few, many or a size class.

v_gene	j_gene	d_gene	abundance	CDR3nt	CDR3aa
TRBV28	TRBJ2-5	TRBD1	many	TGTGCCAGCAGGGGACAGGGGTCCGGAGAGACCCAGTACTTC	CASRGQGSGETQYF
TRBV6-1	TRBJ1-2	-	few	TGTGCCAGCAGCCCAGTAAGGGGGTCTCGTGGCTACACCTTC	CASSPVRGSRGYTF
TRBV6-2/TRBV6-3	TRBJ2-7	-	-	TGTGCCAGCAGTAGGCCTCCATCCTACGAGCAGTACTTC	CASSRPPSYEQYF
TRBV11-2	TRBJ2-7	-	many	TGTGCCAGCAGCTTAGAGGGTAGCGTTAACTACGAGCAGTACTTC	CASSLEGSVNYEQYF
TRBV7-3	TRBJ2-7	TRBD1	many	TGTGCCAGCAGTACAGGGGGCTGGAACGAGCAGTACTTC	CASSTGGWNEQYF
TRBV5-1	TRBJ2-2	TRBD1	-	TGCGCCAGCAGCCCCCTTGGGACAGGGGAGGAAAACGGGGAGCTGTTTTTT	CASSPLGTGEENGELFF
TRBV7-3	TRBJ1-1	-	many	TGTGCCAGCAGCATGACAGTGAACACTAAAGCTTTCTTT	CASSMTVNTKAFF
TRBV29-1	TRBJ1-1	-	many	TGCAGCGTCGGTGTGGGGATTGGGACTGAAGCTTTCTTT	CSVGVGIGTEAFF
TRBV12-3/TRBV12-4	TRBJ1-6	-	-	TGTGCCAGCAGCATTTCACAGGGTTTTGCTTCACCCCTCCACTTT	CASSISQGFASPLHF
TRBV20-1	TRBJ1-3	-	many	TGCAGTGCGAGAGGGGGGGCTGGAAACACCATATATTTT	CSARGGAGNTIYF
TRBV28	TRBJ1-5	TRBD1	-	TGTGCCAGCGGGACAGGGAAAGATCAGCCCCAGCATTTT	CASGTGKDQPQHF
TRBV4-2	TRBJ2-7	TRBD2	many	TGTGCCAGCAGCCAGGCTGGACTAGCGGAAAATTACGAGCAGTACTTC	CASSQAGLAENYEQYF
TRBV12-3/TRBV12-4	TRBJ1-2	-	few	TGTGCCAGCAGTTTAAGGGACTCGGATGGCTACACCTTC	CASSLRDSDGYTF
TRBV7-2	TRBJ2-2	-	many	TGTGCCAGCAGCCCACACCGAGGGGGAGCCGGGGAGCTGTTTTTT	CASSPHRGGAGELFF
TRBV30	TRBJ2-6	TRBD1	many	TGTGCCTGGGGACAGGACGGGGCCAACGTCCTGACTTTC	CAWGQDGANVLTF
TRBV19	TRBJ1-1	-	-	TGTGCCAGTAGGCCACAGTCTATGAACACTGAAGCTTTCTTT	CASRPQSMNTEAFF
TRBV27	TRBJ1-6	-	many	TGTGCCAGCAGTTTACGGGGCATTAATTCACCCCTCCACTTT	CASSLRGINSPLHF
TRBV12-3/TRBV12-4	TRBJ1-2	-	-	TGTGCCAGCACCTCCTCGACTCGCTATGGCTACACCTTC	CASTSSTRYGYTF
TRBV6-2/TRBV6-3	TRBJ2-7	-	many	TGTGCCAGCAGTTACAGCAGGGCGGGCGAGCAGTACTTC	CASSYSRAGEQYF
TRBV11-1	TRBJ1-1	-	many	TGTGCCAGCAGCTTAAGCGTGATTGAGGGGGGGGAAAACACTGAAGCTTTCTTT	CASSLSVIEGGENTEAFF
TRBV12-3/TRBV12-4	TRBJ2-6	-	many	TGTGCCAGCAGTCTACCCCCGCCTGGCTCTGGGGCCAACGTCCTGACTTTC	CASSLPPPGSGANVLTF
TRBV27	TRBJ1-5	TRBD1	many	TGTGCCAGCAGTCCCGACCCGGACAGGACTTTTCAGCCCCAGCATTTT	CASSPDPDRTFQPQHF
TRBV7-9	TRBJ2-7	-	many	TGTGCCAGCATTGGGACATCCTACGAGCAGTACTTC	CASIGTSYEQYF
TRBV27	TRBJ1-1	TRBD1	many	TGTGCCAGCAGTTTGAGAGGGCCAGGGGGGGTGACTGAAGCTTTCTTT	CASSLRGPGGVTEAFF
TRBV6-1	TRBJ1-5	TRBD1	-	TGTGCCAGCAGTCGACAGGGGATTTTCAATCAGCCCCAGCATTTT	CASSRQGIFNQPQHF
TRBV28	TRBJ2-7	TRBD1	many	TGTGCCAGCAGTTTGGGACAGGGGAATCCCTACGAGCAGTACTTC	CASSLGQGNPYEQYF
TRBV29-1	TRBJ2-7	-	many	TGCAGCGTTCGAGGGGGAGGCGGGAAGGCGTACGAGCAGTACTTC	CSVRGGGGKAYEQYF
TRBV20-1	TRBJ2-6	-	many	TGCAGTGCTAGCTACCCCTTGCCCGGGGCCAACGTCCTGACTTTC	CSASYPLPGANVLTF
TRBV6-5	TRBJ2-5	-	many	TGTGCCAGCAGTTACGGGGGGTTTGAGACCCAGTACTTC	CASSYGGFETQYF
TRBV12-3/TRBV12-4	TRBJ1-1	-	many	TGTGCCAGCAGTTTAGCGCGAGCTTTCGGGAACACTGAAGCTTTCTTT	CASSLARAFGNTEAFF
TRBV7-2	TRBJ2-5	TRBD2	many	TGTGCCAGCAGCTTGCAAGGGCTAGCGGGTCAAGAGACCCAGTACTTC	CASSLQGLAGQETQYF
TRBV27	TRBJ2-5	-	many	TGTGCCAGCAGCGCTACTCAGAACCAAGAGACCCAGTACTTC	CASSATQNQETQYF
TRBV6-2/TRBV6-3	TRBJ2-2	-	many	TGTGCCAGTCTCAAGGGATCGAGGAACACCGGGGAGCTGTTTTTT	CASLKGSRNTGELFF
TRBV7-2	TRBJ1-5	-	-	TGTGCCAGCAGCTTAGCGGGGGGACCCCAGCATTTT	CASSLAGGPQHF
TRBV20-1	TRBJ2-5	-	-	TGCAGTGCTAGAGTTTGGGACCCCGGGGACCAAGAGACCCAGTACTTC	CSARVWDPGDQETQYF
TRBV2	TRBJ2-5	-	many	TGTGCCAGCAGTGAAGGCCGACTAGGACAAGAGACCCAGTACTTC	CASSEGRLGQETQYF
TRBV7-6	TRBJ2-5	-	-	TGTGCCAGCAGCTCATCGGGGCCTCAAGTGGGAGAGACCCAGTACTTC	CASSSSGPQVGETQYF
TRBV20-1	TRBJ2-7	TRBD2	many	TGCAGTGCTAGGCACCTGTCCGGGACTAGTCCGTACGAGCAGTACTTC	CSARHLSGTSPYEQYF
TRBV6-5	TRBJ1-2	-	few	TGTGCCAGCAGTTACTCAAAAGGGGCCGGGGGCTACACCTTC	CASSYSKGAGGYTF
TRBV10-2	TRBJ2-5	-	many	TGCGCCAGCAGTGATCGGGGGACCCAGTACTTC	CASSDRGTQYF
TRBV20-1	TRBJ1-3	-	many	TGCAGTGCTAGTCCCCCGGATAAGGGAAACACCATATATTTT	CSASPPDKGNTIYF
TRBV20-1	TRBJ1-1	-	-	TGCAGTGCTAGGTTTCGGGGCTATGCTGAAGCTTTCTTT	CSARFRGYAEAFF
TRBV20-1	TRBJ1-5	-	many	TGCAGTGCTAGGGGGGATGCGGCCCAGCATTTT	CSARGDAAQHF
TRBV6-1	TRBJ1-5	TRBD1	-	TGTGCCAGCAGGGACAGGGGCGCCAATCAGCCCCAGCATTTT	CASRDRGANQPQHF
TRBV15	TRBJ2-6	TRBD1	many	TGTGCCACCAGCAGAGTATTAGGGGGCGGCATCACTGGGGCCAACGTCCTGACTTTC	CATSRVLGGGITGANVLTF
TRBV30	TRBJ2-7	-	many	TGTGCCTGGAGCGCGGGCCCAGCCTACGAGCAGTACTTC	CAWSAGPAYEQYF
TRBV10-3	TRBJ1-1	-	many	TGTACCATCAGTGCGAGGGGGACTGAAGCTTTCTTT	CTISARGTEAFF
TRBV6-2/TRBV6-3	TRBJ2-7	-	many	TGTGCCAGCAGCCGCCTCTACGAGCAGTACTTC	CASSRLYEQYF
TRBV6-5	TRBJ2-7	TRBD1	many	TGTGCCAGCAGTTCCACAGGGGCCTACGAGCAGTACTTC	CASSSTGAYEQYF
TRBV7-2	TRBJ2-5	TRBD2	many	TGTGCCAGCAACCCTGCTCTAGCGGGAGGAGAGACCCAGTACTTC	CASNPALAGGETQYF
TRBV7-2	TRBJ2-7	-	-	TGTGCCAGCAGCTCCCCCCGACGAGAGCAGTACTTC	CASSSPRREQYF
TRBV20-1	TRBJ2-7	TRBD2	many	TGCAGTGCTAGCGGGCCTAGCGGGAATATAACCCCCTACGAGCAGTACTTC	CSASGPSGNITPYEQYF
TRBV7-2	TRBJ2-7	TRBD1	-	TGTGCCAGCAGCAAAGGGACAGGGCAAGCCGAGCAGTACTTC	CASSKGTGQAEQYF
TRBV15	TRBJ2-7	-	many	TGTGCCACCAGCAGAGTGACAGGATACGAGCAGTACTTC	CATSRVTGYEQYF
TRBV18	TRBJ2-5	-	-	TGTGCCAGCTCACCACCGTCCAGGGAAGAGACCCAGTACTTC	CASSPPSREETQYF
TRBV6-2/TRBV6-3	TRBJ1-1	-	many	TGTGCCAGCAGTTACTCTTGGGGGGACACTGAAGCTTTCTTT	CASSYSWGDTEAFF
TRBV12-3/TRBV12-4	TRBJ2-7	TRBD1	many	TGTGCCAGCACCCCGACAGGGTCCTACGAGCAGTACTTC	CASTPTGSYEQYF
TRBV27	TRBJ2-7	-	many	TGTGCCAGCAGCGCCAATGGACTCCCCTACGAGCAGTACTTC	CASSANGLPYEQYF
TRBV6-5	TRBJ2-7	-	-	TGTGCCAGCAGTTGGACGGAGGGGGCTTACGAGCAGTACTTC	CASSWTEGAYEQYF
TRBV28	TRBJ2-2	TRBD1	-	TGTGCCAGCAACCCGGGACAGGGCAATAGGAACACCGGGGAGCTGTTTTTT	CASNPGQGNRNTGELFF